This T cell receptor (beta chain) was identified during a study of blood T cell repertoires in COVID-19. On the study more broadly: Samples taken during acute and convalescent COVID-19 were collected in the United States, Italy and Spain.

Seattle patients were enrolled while actively infected and followed longitudinally. CDR3 size: 15 residues. Trimming removed 0 bases from V and 0 bases from J, with 6 bases in between. CDR1 is KGHSH, CDR2 LQKENI, per germline. Libraries were prepared by immunoSEQ multiplex PCR; TCRdb keeps only in-frame clonotypes and omits some of them. Of roughly 120,000 clones listed, approximately 90% are singletons. The chain combines TRBV18 with TRBJ2-4, with D possibly being TRBD2 (6 bases). The sequence came from a man aged 45-65 years with COVID-19, enrolled during active disease. Sequencing input: peripheral blood. The CDR3 is CASSPPEGAKNIQYF. The CDR3 DNA sequence: TGTGCCAGCTCACCACCGGAGGGAGCCAAAAACATTCAGTACTTC.